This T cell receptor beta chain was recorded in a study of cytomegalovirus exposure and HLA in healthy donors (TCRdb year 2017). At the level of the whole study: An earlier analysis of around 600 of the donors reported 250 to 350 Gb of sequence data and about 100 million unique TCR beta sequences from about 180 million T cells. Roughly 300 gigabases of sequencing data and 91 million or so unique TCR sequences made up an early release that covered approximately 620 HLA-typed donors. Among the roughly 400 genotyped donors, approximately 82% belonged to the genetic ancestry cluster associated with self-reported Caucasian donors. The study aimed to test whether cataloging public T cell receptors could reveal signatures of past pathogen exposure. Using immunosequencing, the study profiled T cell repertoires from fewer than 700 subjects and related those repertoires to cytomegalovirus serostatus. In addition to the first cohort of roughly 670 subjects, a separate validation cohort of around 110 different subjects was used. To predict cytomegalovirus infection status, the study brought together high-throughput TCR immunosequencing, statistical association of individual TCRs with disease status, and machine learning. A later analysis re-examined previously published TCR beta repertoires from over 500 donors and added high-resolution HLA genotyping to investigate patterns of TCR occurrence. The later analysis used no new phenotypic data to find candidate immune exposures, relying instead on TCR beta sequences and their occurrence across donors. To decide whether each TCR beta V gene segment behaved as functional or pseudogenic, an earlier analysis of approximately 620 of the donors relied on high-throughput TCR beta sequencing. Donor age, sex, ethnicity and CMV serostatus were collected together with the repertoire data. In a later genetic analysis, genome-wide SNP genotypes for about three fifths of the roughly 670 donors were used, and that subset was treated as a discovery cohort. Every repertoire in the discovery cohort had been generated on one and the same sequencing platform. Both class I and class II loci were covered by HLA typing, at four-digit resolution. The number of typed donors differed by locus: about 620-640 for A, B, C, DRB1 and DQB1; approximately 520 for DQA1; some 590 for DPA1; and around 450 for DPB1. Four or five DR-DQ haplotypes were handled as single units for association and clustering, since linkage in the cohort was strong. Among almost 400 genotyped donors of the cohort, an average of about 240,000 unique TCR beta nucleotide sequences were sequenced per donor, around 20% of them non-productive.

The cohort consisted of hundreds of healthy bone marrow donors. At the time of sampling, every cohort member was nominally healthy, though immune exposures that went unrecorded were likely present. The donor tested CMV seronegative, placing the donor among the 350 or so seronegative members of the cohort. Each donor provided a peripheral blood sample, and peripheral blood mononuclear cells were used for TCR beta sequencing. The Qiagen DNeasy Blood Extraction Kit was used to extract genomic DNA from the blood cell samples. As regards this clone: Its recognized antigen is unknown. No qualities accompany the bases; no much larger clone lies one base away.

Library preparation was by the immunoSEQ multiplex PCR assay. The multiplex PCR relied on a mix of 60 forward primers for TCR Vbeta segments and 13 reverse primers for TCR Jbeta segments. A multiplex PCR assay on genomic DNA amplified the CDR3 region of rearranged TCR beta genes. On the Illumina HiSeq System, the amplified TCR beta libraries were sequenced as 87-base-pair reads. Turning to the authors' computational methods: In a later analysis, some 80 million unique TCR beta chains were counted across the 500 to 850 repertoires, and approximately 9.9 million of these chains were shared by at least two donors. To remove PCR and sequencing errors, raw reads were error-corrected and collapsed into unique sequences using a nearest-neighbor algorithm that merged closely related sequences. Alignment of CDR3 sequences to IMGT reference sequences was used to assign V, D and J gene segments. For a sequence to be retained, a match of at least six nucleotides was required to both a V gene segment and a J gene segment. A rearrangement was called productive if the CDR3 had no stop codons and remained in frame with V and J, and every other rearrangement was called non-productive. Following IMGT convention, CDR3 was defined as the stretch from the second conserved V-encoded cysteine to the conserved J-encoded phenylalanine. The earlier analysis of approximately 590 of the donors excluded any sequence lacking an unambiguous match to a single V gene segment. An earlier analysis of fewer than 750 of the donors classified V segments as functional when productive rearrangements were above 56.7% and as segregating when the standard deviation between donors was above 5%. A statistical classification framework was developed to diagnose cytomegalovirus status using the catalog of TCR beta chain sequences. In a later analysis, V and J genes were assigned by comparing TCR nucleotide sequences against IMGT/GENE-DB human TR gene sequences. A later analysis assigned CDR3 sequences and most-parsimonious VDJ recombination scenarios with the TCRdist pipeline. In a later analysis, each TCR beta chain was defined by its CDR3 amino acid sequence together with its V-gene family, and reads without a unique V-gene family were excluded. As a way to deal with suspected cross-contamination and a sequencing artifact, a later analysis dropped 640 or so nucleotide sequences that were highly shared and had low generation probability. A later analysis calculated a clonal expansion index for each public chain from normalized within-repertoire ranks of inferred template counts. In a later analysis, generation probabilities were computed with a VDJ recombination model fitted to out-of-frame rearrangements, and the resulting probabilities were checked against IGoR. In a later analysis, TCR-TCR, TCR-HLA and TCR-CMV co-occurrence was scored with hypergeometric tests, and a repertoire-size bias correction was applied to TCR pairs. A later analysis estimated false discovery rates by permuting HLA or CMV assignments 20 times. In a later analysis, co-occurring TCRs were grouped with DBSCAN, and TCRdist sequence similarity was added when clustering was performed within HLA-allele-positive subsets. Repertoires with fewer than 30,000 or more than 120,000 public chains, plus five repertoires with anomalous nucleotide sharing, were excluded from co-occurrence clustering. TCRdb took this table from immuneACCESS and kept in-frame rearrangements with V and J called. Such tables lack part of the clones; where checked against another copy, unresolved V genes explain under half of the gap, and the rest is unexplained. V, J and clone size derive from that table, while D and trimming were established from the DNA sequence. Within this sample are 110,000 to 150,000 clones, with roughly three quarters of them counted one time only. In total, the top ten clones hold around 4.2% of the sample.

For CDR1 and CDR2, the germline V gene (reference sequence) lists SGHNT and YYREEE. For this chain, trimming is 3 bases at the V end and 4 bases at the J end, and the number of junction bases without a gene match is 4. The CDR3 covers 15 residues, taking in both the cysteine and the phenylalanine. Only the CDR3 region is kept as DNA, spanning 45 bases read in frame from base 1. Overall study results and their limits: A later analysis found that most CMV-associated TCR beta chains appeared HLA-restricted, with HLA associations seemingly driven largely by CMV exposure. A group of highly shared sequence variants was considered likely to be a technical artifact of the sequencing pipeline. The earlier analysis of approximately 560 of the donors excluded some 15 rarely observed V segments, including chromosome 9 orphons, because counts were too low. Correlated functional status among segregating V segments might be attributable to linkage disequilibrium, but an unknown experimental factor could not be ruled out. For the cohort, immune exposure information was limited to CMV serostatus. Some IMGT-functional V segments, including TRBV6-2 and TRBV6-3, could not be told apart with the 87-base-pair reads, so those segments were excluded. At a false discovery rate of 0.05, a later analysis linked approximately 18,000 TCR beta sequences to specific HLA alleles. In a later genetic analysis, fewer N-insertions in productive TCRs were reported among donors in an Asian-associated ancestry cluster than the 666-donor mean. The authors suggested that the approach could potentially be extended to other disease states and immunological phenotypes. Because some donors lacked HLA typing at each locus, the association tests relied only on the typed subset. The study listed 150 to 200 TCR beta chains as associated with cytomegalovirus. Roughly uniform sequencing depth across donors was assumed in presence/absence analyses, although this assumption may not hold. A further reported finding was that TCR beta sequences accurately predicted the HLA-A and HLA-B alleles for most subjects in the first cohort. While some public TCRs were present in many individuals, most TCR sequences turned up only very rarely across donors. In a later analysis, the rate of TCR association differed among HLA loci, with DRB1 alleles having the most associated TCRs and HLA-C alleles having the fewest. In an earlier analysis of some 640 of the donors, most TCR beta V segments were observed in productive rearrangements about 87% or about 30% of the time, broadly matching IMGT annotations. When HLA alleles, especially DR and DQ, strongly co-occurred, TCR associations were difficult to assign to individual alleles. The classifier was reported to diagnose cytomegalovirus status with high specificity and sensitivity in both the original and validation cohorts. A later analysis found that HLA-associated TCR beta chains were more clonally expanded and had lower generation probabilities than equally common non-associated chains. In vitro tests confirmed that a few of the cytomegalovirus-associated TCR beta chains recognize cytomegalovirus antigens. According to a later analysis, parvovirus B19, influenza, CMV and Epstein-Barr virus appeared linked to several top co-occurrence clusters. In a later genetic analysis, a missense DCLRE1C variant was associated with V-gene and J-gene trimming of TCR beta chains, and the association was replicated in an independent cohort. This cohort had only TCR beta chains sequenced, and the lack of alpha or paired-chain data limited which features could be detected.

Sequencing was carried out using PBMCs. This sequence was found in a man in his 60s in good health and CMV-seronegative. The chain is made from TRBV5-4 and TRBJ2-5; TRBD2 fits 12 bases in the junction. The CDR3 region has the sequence CASSSMTSGRETQYF. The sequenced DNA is TGTGCCAGCAGCTCAATGACTAGCGGGAGAGAGACCCAGTACTTC.